One and the same sample provided the 32 T cell receptor beta chains below, sequenced in a study of CD8+CD57+ T cells in acquired aplastic anemia. The use of genomic DNA as template underpinned the TCR beta VDJ and CDR3 profiling. TCRdb passed the reads through MiXCR, listing each CDR3 protein once. The sample includes around 140,000 distinct CDR3 sequences, 41% seen only once; the top ten take 8% to 9%. Sequencing was performed on sorted CD4+, CD8+, or CD8+CD57+ T cells (not recorded which) from PBMCs. Receptor source: a human donor in good health, serving as a control.

This clonotype occurred many times. V and J are TRBV11-3 and TRBJ2-5, with 8 bases lining up with TRBD2. J was trimmed by 1 base and V by 5 bases; bases with no gene match: 6. The CDR3 contains 15 residues. CDR1 and CDR2 from the germline V gene are SGHNT and YENEEA. This chain's CDR3 is CASSHEGLVQETQYF. The DNA for the CDR3 is TGTGCCAGCAGCCACGAGGGACTAGTCCAAGAGACCCAGTACTTC.

The rearrangement uses TRBV19 and TRBJ1-5; no reliable D call. Trimming pared 5 bases from V and 3 bases from J, leaving 14 bases between. Germline-derived CDR1 and CDR2 are LNHDA and SQIVND (reference sequence). The CDR3 consists of 15 residues. The chain's CDR3 is CASSRDQTLNQPQHF. CDR3 nucleotide sequence: TGTGCCAGTAGTCGGGATCAGACCCTCAATCAGCCCCAGCATTTT.

The CDR3 region is CSAGSGRSYNEQFF. Here the CDR3 DNA reads TGCAGTGCTGGTAGCGGGAGGTCCTACAATGAGCAGTTCTTC. V is TRBV20-1 and J is TRBJ2-1; TRBD2 agrees at 10 bases. CDR1 is DFQATT and CDR2 is SNEGSKA in the germline V gene (reference sequence). V gave up 5 bases and J gave up 1 base; unmatched junction bases: 2. The CDR3 is 14 amino acids.

This clonotype was observed many times. This rearrangement joins TRBV3-1 to TRBJ2-1, with D possibly matching TRBD1 (5 bases). V was shortened by 5 bases and J by 1 base, with 12 bases between the two germline ends. CDR1 is LGHDT, CDR2 YNNKEL, per germline (reference sequence). The CDR3 has 15 amino acids. The CDR3 region is CASSLNGASYNEQFF. DNA for the CDR3: TGTGCCAGCAGCTTAAATGGGGCATCCTACAATGAGCAGTTCTTC.

V usage is TRBV5-4 and J usage is TRBJ1-1, with TRBD1 identical over 9 bases. The trim removed 4 bases at V and 10 bases at J, leaving 11 bases unmatched. CDR1 SGHNT and CDR2 YYREEE come from the germline V gene (reference sequence). This CDR3 is 14 amino acids long. As DNA, the CDR3 is TGTGCCAGCAGCCGGGACAGGGAAGATCTTGGAGCTTTCTTT. Translation gives CASSRDREDLGAFF.

The chain links TRBV2 to TRBJ1-5, with 8 bases that match TRBD1. The J segment lost 4 bases and the V segment lost 4 bases, leaving 3 bases of the junction unmatched. The germline CDR1 and CDR2 sequences are SNHLY and FYNNEI. The CDR3 consists of 14 residues. CDR3 residues: CASSVRTGNQPQHF. CDR3 nucleotides: TGTGCCAGCAGTGTCCGGACAGGGAATCAGCCCCAGCATTTT. Combining the CDR3 with reference TRBV2 and TRBJ1-5 gives the whole variable domain EPEVTQTPSHQVTQMGQEVILRCVPISNHLYFYWYRQILGQKVEFLVSFYNNEISEKSEIFDDQFSVERPDGSNFTLKIRSTKLEDSAMYFCASSVRTGNQPQHFGDGTRLSIL.

The chain employs TRBV15 and TRBJ2-3; D unclear. This CDR3 is 14 amino acids long. Trimming took 0 bases from V and 4 from J, leaving 8 bases between them. Germline assignment: CDR1 LNHNV and CDR2 YYDKDF (reference sequence). DNA of the CDR3: TGTGCCACCAGCAGAGATCGGGCGGCAGATACGCAGTATTTT. Protein sequence: CATSRDRAADTQYF.

As concerns this clonotype: Compared with germline, one end of the junction differs, possibly owing to a read error. The V gene is TRBV5-6, the J gene TRBJ1-2; possible D gene TRBD1, 5 bases. The CDR3 spans 14 residues. Germline V CDR1 and CDR2: SGHDT, YYEEEE. The CDR3 reads CASSLGGTRYGYTF. Written as DNA, the CDR3 is TGTGCCAGCAGTTTGGGGGGGACTAGGTATGGCTACACCTTC.

This clonotype was found a few times. V usage is TRBV5-4 and J usage is TRBJ1-1; D unresolved. V lost 10 bases, J lost 6 bases, and 22 bases lay in between. Per the germline V gene, CDR1 is SGHNT and CDR2 is YYREEE (reference sequence). The CDR3 loop spans 14 amino acids. CDR3 sequence reads: CAPMANRFPSEAFF. CDR3 sequence (DNA): TGTGCCCCTATGGCCAACAGATTCCCGTCTGAAGCTTTCTTT. Complete variable domain (other parts from reference TRBV5-4 and TRBJ1-1): ETGVTQSPTHLIKTRGQQVTLRCSSQSGHNTVSWYQQALGQGPQFIFQYYREEENGRGNFPPRFSGLQFPNYSSELNVNALELDDSALYLCAPMANRFPSEAFFGQGTRLTVV.

Points on this clonotype: Being one base from a much bigger clone, this may be a read error. The V and J genes are TRBV7-8 and TRBJ1-6; D is ambiguous. In germline, CDR1 is SGHVS, CDR2 FQNEAQ. The V gene lost 10 bases and the J gene lost 2 bases, with 18 bases spanning the gap. The CDR3 extends over 16 amino acids. The CDR3 nucleotides read TGTGCCACTGGTAAAGAGGAGTTCCCCTATAATTCACCCCTCCACTTT. It is translated as CATGKEEFPYNSPLHF.

This clonotype was seen a handful of times. A much larger clonotype is one base distant, so this may be a read error. J is TRBJ2-3 and V is TRBV20-1; D uncertain. CDR1 is DFQATT and CDR2 is SNEGSKA in the germline V gene (reference sequence). The CDR3 loop spans 14 amino acids. As DNA, the CDR3 is TGCAGTGCTAGTAGTCAAAAGACAACGGCCACGCGGTATTTT. Protein: CSASSQKTTATRYF.

J is TRBJ1-5 and V is TRBV30; D is unclear. CDR1 is GTSNPN and CDR2 is SVGIG in the germline V gene (reference sequence). There are 13 residues in the CDR3. V lost 3 bases, J lost 0 bases, and 6 bases lay in between. The chain's CDR3 is CAWRTLSNQPQHF. The CDR3 DNA is TGTGCCTGGAGGACACTTAGCAATCAGCCCCAGCATTTT.

The gene calls are TRBV15 and TRBJ2-7; D possibly corresponds to TRBD2 (6 bases). The CDR3 consists of 14 residues. Germline assignment: CDR1 LNHNV and CDR2 YYDKDF (reference sequence). The V and J ends lost 0 bases and 6 bases respectively, with 12 bases between them. This CDR3 is CATSRDRRAGEQYF. In DNA, the CDR3 is TGTGCCACCAGCAGAGATAGAAGAGCGGGCGAGCAGTACTTC.

This clonotype was seen once. The rearrangement links TRBV30 to TRBJ2-7, with D possibly being TRBD2 (6 bases). Trimming removed 0 bases from V and 10 bases from J, with 13 bases in between. This CDR3 contains 12 residues. CDR1 is GTSNPN, CDR2 SVGIG, per germline (reference sequence). CDR3 protein: CAWSVGGTPQYF. The CDR3 DNA is TGTGCCTGGAGTGTAGGAGGGACTCCCCAGTACTTC.

The chain is built from TRBV10-3 and TRBJ2-5, with 9 bases matching TRBD2. The CDR3 spans 14 residues. CDR1 ENHRY and CDR2 SYGVKD come from the germline V gene. V shed 7 bases and J 3 bases; nucleotides not matched to a gene: 6. CDR3 DNA: TGTGCCATCAAAGAGACTAGCGGAAAAGAGACCCAGTACTTC. It is translated as CAIKETSGKETQYF.

This clonotype was seen more than once but under ten times. A much larger clone differs from this one at a single base, so this may be a read error. Without the conserved terminal phenylalanine or tryptophan, this CDR3 likely stems from a read error. The CDR3 sequence is CAISESKGAVYGYTS. The CDR3 nucleotides read TGTGCCATCAGTGAGTCTAAGGGGGCGGTCTATGGCTACACCTCC. The chain employs TRBV10-3 and TRBJ1-2, with 7 bases lining up with TRBD1. This CDR3 contains 15 residues. CDR1 is ENHRY and CDR2 is SYGVKD in the germline V gene. The trim removed 0 bases at V and 4 bases at J, leaving 5 bases unmatched.

This chain uses TRBV10-2 with TRBJ1-2; the D is unclear. The germline V gene has CDR1 WSHSY and CDR2 SAAADI. The CDR3 covers 13 residues. Trimming took 4 bases from V and 8 from J, leaving 14 bases between them. DNA for the CDR3: TGCGCCAGCAGTGTGGAGGGCTCGGGGGGCTACACCTTC. This codes for CASSVEGSGGYTF.

The chain has TRBV20-1 and TRBJ2-5; 12 bases align to TRBD2. The CDR3 consists of 14 residues. J was trimmed by 3 bases and V by 5 bases; bases with no gene match: 4. CDR1 and CDR2 (germline): DFQATT, SNEGSKA (reference sequence). This CDR3 reads CSAGRTSGEETQYF. DNA of the CDR3: TGCAGTGCTGGGAGGACTAGCGGGGAAGAGACCCAGTACTTC.

The genes are TRBV15 and TRBJ2-5; 13 nucleotides match TRBD2. The CDR3 is 16 amino acids. J gave up 3 bases and V 1 base, and 2 bases lay outside the gene matches. Germline loops: CDR1 LNHNV, CDR2 YYDKDF (reference sequence). The chain's CDR3 is CATSRGGLAGKETQYF. The CDR3 DNA follows: TGTGCCACCAGCAGAGGGGGACTAGCGGGGAAAGAGACCCAGTACTTC.

This clonotype was picked up many times. J is TRBJ1-2 and V is TRBV7-9; 8 nucleotides agree with TRBD1. The V gene's germline CDR1 is SEHNR and CDR2 FQNEAQ (reference sequence). The trim removed 2 bases at V and 6 bases at J, leaving 8 bases unmatched. This CDR3 is 15 amino acids long. Here the CDR3 reads CASSLSTGGENGYTF. As DNA, the CDR3 is TGTGCCAGCAGCTTATCAACAGGGGGTGAGAATGGCTACACCTTC.

The chain couples TRBV10-3 to TRBJ1-1; 7 positions match TRBD1. The germline V gene encodes CDR1 ENHRY and CDR2 SYGVKD. The V segment lost 7 bases and the J segment 1 base; nucleotides outside the gene matches: 6. The CDR3 is 14 residues long. CDR3 coding DNA: TGTGCCATCACTGTGGACAGGACGAACACTGAAGCTTTCTTT. Its protein product is CAITVDRTNTEAFF.

Turning to this clonotype: Just one base apart from a much larger clone, this may be a read error. The rearrangement links TRBV12-3 or TRBV12-4 to TRBJ2-1, with D perhaps TRBD2 (7 bases). CDR3 length: 14 amino acids. The CDR3 region is CTSLGRGTNNEQFF. The CDR3 DNA follows: TGTACCAGCTTAGGGAGGGGGACTAACAATGAGCAGTTCTTC.

This clonotype was picked up a small number of times. The rearrangement links TRBV19 to TRBJ1-2, with 7 bases identical to TRBD1. The CDR3 totals 15 residues. Germline CDR1 is LNHDA and CDR2 is SQIVND (reference sequence). The V segment lost 5 bases and the J segment 6 bases; nucleotides outside the gene matches: 12. CDR3 coding DNA: TGTGCCAGTAGTTTCCCCGGGACAGAGTATGATGGCTACACCTTC. Protein: CASSFPGTEYDGYTF.

V gene TRBV20-1 combines with J gene TRBJ2-7; weak D call: TRBD1 (8 bases). This CDR3 region has 16 residues. Germline loops: CDR1 DFQATT, CDR2 SNEGSKA (reference sequence). The germline V and J ends were trimmed by 5 bases and 4 bases, with 24 bases remaining between them. This CDR3 is CSALPGQGGEGYEQYF. CDR3 sequence (DNA): TGCAGTGCTCTCCCCGGACAGGGAGGGGAAGGGTACGAGCAGTACTTC.

This clonotype was seen once. The junction departs from the called germline gene at one end, perhaps through a read error. The CDR3 DNA reads as TGTGCCAGCAGACCCGGGGCCCCGGGGGAGACCCAGCACTTC. It encodes CASRPGAPGETQHF. This sequence joins TRBV5-1 and TRBJ2-5, with D maybe TRBD2 (6 bases). Germline CDR1 and CDR2: SGHRS and YFSETQ. This CDR3 comprises 14 residues. The entire variable domain, with the rest obtained from reference TRBV5-1 and TRBJ2-5, is as follows: KAGVTQTPRYLIKTRGQQVTLSCSPISGHRSVSWYQQTPGQGLQFLFEYFSETQRNKGNFPGRFSGRQFSNSRSEMNVSTLELGDSALYLCASRPGAPGETQHFGPGTRLLVL.

There are many counts of this clonotype. An end of the junction does not agree with germline; a read error may underlie this. The genes are TRBV10-1 and TRBJ2-1; 7 bases are shared with TRBD1. Germline values: CDR1 WNHNN, CDR2 SYGVQD (reference sequence). The CDR3 covers 12 residues. In DNA form, the CDR3 reads TGCGCCAGCAGCCAAGACAGGGAAAGGCGCAATTTC. Protein: CASSQDRERRNF.

This clonotype was picked up many times. The rearrangement links TRBV4-1 to TRBJ1-2; D is perhaps TRBD1 (6 bases). This CDR3 is 16 amino acids long. In germline, CDR1 is MGHRA, CDR2 YSYEKL. V lost 0 bases, J lost 5 bases, and 16 bases lay in between. CDR3 DNA sequence: TGCGCCAGCAGCCAAGATCAGGGGATGGTAGGGTATGGCTACACCTTC. It specifies CASSQDQGMVGYGYTF.

Many counts were recorded for this clonotype. This sequence joins TRBV12-3 or TRBV12-4 and TRBJ1-6; 9 bases align to TRBD1. CDR3 length equals 16 residues. The J segment lost 5 bases and the V segment lost 3 bases, leaving 5 bases of the junction unmatched. The CDR3 spells CASSFPGQGDNSPLHF. CDR3 in DNA: TGTGCCAGCAGTTTCCCGGGACAGGGTGATAATTCACCCCTCCACTTT.

This clonotype was seen a single time. This may be a read error, as it is one base from a much larger clone. J is TRBJ2-3 and V is TRBV20-1; D uncertain. CDR3 size: 14 residues. Per germline, CDR1 DFQATT and CDR2 SNEGSKA (reference sequence). This chain's CDR3 is CGASKNKGTDTRYF. The CDR3 DNA reads as TGCGGTGCTAGTAAAAACAAGGGCACAGATACGCGGTATTTT.

This clonotype was counted many times. The chain employs TRBV5-1 and TRBJ2-3, with D unclear. The germline gives CDR1 SGHRS, CDR2 YFSETQ. The V end was cut by 3 bases, the J end by 3 bases, with 8 bases between. This CDR3 has 13 amino acids. CDR3 nucleotide sequence: TGCGCCAGCAGCTCCCCGTCGACAGATACGCAGTATTTT. The encoded protein is CASSSPSTDTQYF.

This clonotype has at least ten counts. A much larger clone lies a single base off, so this may be a read error. This sequence joins TRBV20-1 and TRBJ1-2; D uncertain. The germline V gene encodes CDR1 DFQATT and CDR2 SNEGSKA (reference sequence). This CDR3 has 15 residues. The CDR3 sequence is CSTRDGRLYPYGYTF. In nucleotides, the CDR3 is TGCAGTACTAGAGATGGCCGTCTGTACCCCTATGGCTACACCTTC.

The chain recombines TRBV11-2 with TRBJ2-3; tentatively, D is TRBD2 (5 bases). Germline-derived CDR1 and CDR2 are SGHAT and FQNNGV. CDR3 size: 15 residues. V shed 3 bases and J shed 3 bases, with 13 bases lying between them. The CDR3 is CASSFEGFRTDTQYF. The CDR3, as DNA: TGTGCCAGCAGCTTTGAGGGCTTTAGGACAGATACGCAGTATTTT.